The 27 T cell receptor beta chains below all came from one sample that was sequenced in a study of CD8 T cells in Susac syndrome. Reverse transcription of about 0.45 to 1 ug RNA was performed with random hexamers. TCRdb recomputed calls from the immunoSEQ multiplex PCR reads with MiXCR, one row per CDR3 protein. The top ten hold over 0.11% of the sample, which has 150,000 to 200,000 distinct CDR3 sequences, roughly 95% seen once. Sequenced material: CD4+ T cells from PBMCs. The receptor source for this set is a human donor in good health.

The rearrangement uses TRBV20-1 and TRBJ1-2, with D possibly being TRBD1 (5 bases). Germline loops: CDR1 DFQATT, CDR2 SNEGSKA (reference sequence). The CDR3 is made up of 13 amino acids. Trimming stripped 0 bases from V and 6 bases from J, with 11 bases between. The CDR3 loop is CSARDRSGHGYTF. CDR3 coding DNA: TGCAGTGCTAGAGATAGGTCAGGGCATGGCTACACCTTC.

This chain links TRBV6-5 with TRBJ2-4, with a possible D match to TRBD1 (7 bases). CDR1 MNHEY and CDR2 SVGAGI come from the germline V gene. Trimming took off 0 bases at V and 1 base at J, with 16 bases between the two ends. The CDR3 is 18 amino acids. The CDR3 protein is CASSYSTGPGVAKNIQYF. CDR3 coding DNA: TGTGCCAGCAGTTACTCGACAGGGCCGGGGGTTGCCAAAAACATTCAGTACTTC.

This chain links TRBV4-2 with TRBJ2-1; D is uncertain. The CDR3 contains 13 residues. Between the trimmed V and J ends, which lost 0 bases and 8 bases, there was a span of 8 bases. Germline V gives CDR1 LGHNA, CDR2 YNFKEQ. CDR3 loop: CASSQDRAYEQFF. DNA of the CDR3: TGTGCCAGCAGCCAAGATAGGGCCTATGAGCAGTTCTTC.

The chain recombines TRBV12-3 or TRBV12-4 with TRBJ1-6, with 8 nucleotides matching TRBD1. The CDR3 length is 17 residues. After removal of 6 bases from V and 1 base from J, the junction contained 8 bases not matched to a gene. The CDR3 DNA sequence: TGTGCCAGCAGGTGGGGGACAGGAGGATCCTATAATTCACCCCTCCACTTT. Amino acid sequence: CASRWGTGGSYNSPLHF.

The chain is built from TRBV28 and TRBJ1-5; 11 bases map to TRBD1. This CDR3 has 15 amino acids. Germline loops: CDR1 MDHEN, CDR2 SYDVKM. The trim removed 2 bases at V and 7 bases at J, leaving 4 bases unmatched. The CDR3 DNA sequence: TGTGCCAGCAGTTTAAGGACAGGGGGCAGGCAGCCCCAGCATTTT. Amino acids: CASSLRTGGRQPQHF. Using reference TRBV28 and TRBJ1-5 for the parts outside the CDR3, the full variable domain is DVKVTQSSRYLVKRTGEKVFLECVQDMDHENMFWYRQDPGLGLRLIYFSYDVKMKEKGDIPEGYSVSREKKERFSLILESASTNQTSMYLCASSLRTGGRQPQHFGDGTRLSIL.

The rearrangement joins TRBV15 to TRBJ1-5; 7 bases align to TRBD1. With V trimmed by 2 bases and J by 4 bases, 8 bases remained unmatched. CDR3 length equals 16 residues. The germline gives CDR1 LNHNV, CDR2 YYDKDF (reference sequence). The CDR3 DNA reads as TGTGCCACCAGCAGACCACGACAGGGAGGAAATCAGCCCCAGCATTTT. As protein: CATSRPRQGGNQPQHF.

This chain connects TRBV13 to TRBJ2-4; D uncertain. CDR3 size: 13 residues. From germline, CDR1 is PRHDT and CDR2 FYEKMQ (reference sequence). V lost 6 bases and J 7 bases, leaving 13 bases between the germline ends. CDR3 bases: TGTGCCAGCAGTCCTGTGGGGTATAACATTCAGTACTTC. It encodes CASSPVGYNIQYF.

The chain recombines TRBV20-1 with TRBJ2-2, with 10 bases aligning to TRBD2. The CDR3 is made up of 16 amino acids. In germline, CDR1 is DFQATT, CDR2 SNEGSKA (reference sequence). J gave up 7 bases and V 3 bases, and 11 bases lay outside the gene matches. In DNA form, the CDR3 reads TGCAGTGCTAGGACGGCTAGCGGGGGTGTGGGCGGGGAGCTGTTTTTT. It codes for CSARTASGGVGGELFF.

This sequence joins TRBV29-1 and TRBJ1-1; D gene unclear. Germline values: CDR1 SQVTM, CDR2 ANQGSEA. CDR3 length: 12 residues. V was shortened by 5 bases and J by 3 bases, with 10 bases between the two germline ends. This chain's CDR3 is CSVRNRDTEAFF. CDR3 nucleotides: TGCAGCGTTAGAAATAGGGACACTGAAGCTTTCTTT.

The chain combines TRBV6-7 with TRBJ2-7, with D perhaps TRBD2 (10 bases). TRBV6-7 qualifies as an ORF whose function is uncertain. Between the trimmed V and J ends, which lost 8 bases and 0 bases, there was a span of 29 bases. The length of the CDR3 is 19 residues. The CDR3 protein is CASVPGTGILAGGSYEQYF. The CDR3 bases are TGTGCCAGCGTACCCGGGACAGGGATTTTAGCGGGGGGCTCCTACGAGCAGTACTTC.

DNA of the CDR3: TGCAGCGTGAGTCTACAGTACCAAGAGACCCAGTACTTC. It yields the protein CSVSLQYQETQYF. V usage is TRBV29-1 and J usage is TRBJ2-5; D gene ambiguous. This CDR3 contains 13 residues. The germline V and J ends were trimmed by 6 bases and 0 bases, with 11 bases remaining between them. Germline values: CDR1 SQVTM, CDR2 ANQGSEA.

The V gene is TRBV12-3 or TRBV12-4, the J gene TRBJ1-6; D call uncertain. Trimming took 1 base from V and 8 from J, leaving 3 bases between them. The CDR3 runs 12 residues. DNA of the CDR3: TGTGCCAGCAGTTTAGAGTATTCACCCCTCCACTTT. Protein: CASSLEYSPLHF.

This clonotype was counted a single time. The CDR3 nucleotides are TGCAGCGTTTCCATCACCTATAGCACAGATACGCAGTATTTT. Residues: CSVSITYSTDTQYF. V usage is TRBV29-1 and J usage is TRBJ2-3, with D unclear. V was shortened by 5 bases and J by 0 bases, with 12 bases between the two germline ends. The CDR3 is made up of 14 amino acids. Germline V gives CDR1 SQVTM, CDR2 ANQGSEA.

The chain employs TRBV9 and TRBJ1-4; D is unresolved. CDR1 and CDR2 from the germline V gene are SGDLS and YYNGEE. CDR3 length equals 13 residues. V lost 3 bases to trimming and J lost 4 bases, with 7 bases between them. The CDR3 spells CASSERINEKLFF. CDR3 in DNA: TGTGCCAGCAGCGAGCGGATTAATGAAAAACTGTTTTTT.

This chain joins TRBV5-4 and TRBJ2-3; unclear D gene. The V gene's germline CDR1 is SGHNT and CDR2 YYREEE (reference sequence). V was cut by 1 base and J by 4 bases, with 13 bases left in between. The CDR3 covers 15 residues. The CDR3 here is CASSLRSGRPDTQYF. CDR3 coding DNA: TGTGCCAGCAGCTTGAGGTCTGGACGTCCAGATACGCAGTATTTT.

The chain uses TRBV5-1 and TRBJ2-7, with no clear D. This CDR3 has 14 amino acids. Germline V gives CDR1 SGHRS, CDR2 YFSETQ. Between the trimmed V and J ends, which lost 4 bases and 3 bases, there was a span of 14 bases. CDR3 nucleotide sequence: TGCGCCAGCAGCCAGACCCCTTTGAGCTACGAGCAGTACTTC. Its protein product is CASSQTPLSYEQYF.

In its sample, this clonotype was seen once. This CDR3 reads CASSSAAIGQPQHF. CDR3 in DNA: TGTGCCAGCAGCTCCGCAGCGATCGGTCAGCCCCAGCATTTT. The genes are TRBV3-1 and TRBJ1-5, with unresolved D. V lost 5 bases and J 6 bases, leaving 14 bases between the germline ends. The CDR3 is 14 amino acids. Germline V gene data show CDR1 as LGHDT and CDR2 as YNNKEL (reference sequence). Drawing the rest from reference TRBV3-1 and TRBJ1-5, the complete variable domain is DTAVSQTPKYLVTQMGNDKSIKCEQNLGHDTMYWYKQDSKKFLKIMFSYNNKELIINETVPNRFSPKSPDKAHLNLHINSLELGDSAVYFCASSSAAIGQPQHFGDGTRLSIL.

The chain combines TRBV18 with TRBJ1-1; D gene ambiguous. Looked up from germline, CDR1 is KGHSH and CDR2 is LQKENI. The CDR3 totals 14 residues. The V end was cut by 2 bases, the J end by 3 bases, with 10 bases between. This CDR3 is CASSPLREDTEAFF. The CDR3 bases are TGTGCCAGCTCACCATTGCGAGAGGACACTGAAGCTTTCTTT. Using reference TRBV18 and TRBJ1-1 for the parts outside the CDR3, the full variable domain is NAGVMQNPRHLVRRRGQEARLRCSPMKGHSHVYWYRQLPEEGLKFMVYLQKENIIDESGMPKERFSAEFPKEGPSILRIQQVVRGDSAAYFCASSPLREDTEAFFGQGTRLTVV.

The chain joins TRBV29-1 to TRBJ2-7, with TRBD1 matching 8 bases. With 3 bases clipped from V and 3 bases from J, the junction kept 7 bases outside the gene matches. Germline loops: CDR1 SQVTM, CDR2 ANQGSEA. The CDR3 spans 14 residues. The chain's CDR3 is CSVDTGQGIYEQYF. The CDR3 bases are TGCAGCGTTGACACCGGACAGGGCATCTACGAGCAGTACTTC.

The chain uses TRBV29-1 and TRBJ1-2; D gene unclear. CDR1 is SQVTM, CDR2 ANQGSEA, per germline. The CDR3 has 13 amino acids. V lost 2 bases to trimming and J lost 4 bases, with 11 bases between them. CDR3 residues: CSVETVLGYGYTF. As DNA, the CDR3 is TGCAGCGTTGAAACGGTCCTGGGCTATGGCTACACCTTC.

The chain joins TRBV30 to TRBJ2-7, with unresolved D. This CDR3 has 13 residues. V was clipped by 4 bases and J by 7 bases, with 17 bases between them. In germline, CDR1 is GTSNPN, CDR2 SVGIG (reference sequence). The CDR3 is CAWKDRGKAEQYF. The DNA for the CDR3 is TGTGCCTGGAAGGACCGCGGTAAGGCTGAGCAGTACTTC.

This chain links TRBV25-1 with TRBJ1-2; 9 bases are shared with TRBD1. Trimming took 6 bases from V and 7 from J; bases not matched to a gene: 9. The germline V gene encodes CDR1 MGHDK and CDR2 SYGVNS. The CDR3 has 14 residues. As DNA, the CDR3 is TGTGCCAGCAGCCGAACCGGGACAGGGCTTGGCTACACCTTC. This codes for CASSRTGTGLGYTF.

This chain uses TRBV12-3 or TRBV12-4 with TRBJ1-2; TRBD1 might be the D (6 bases). V was clipped by 4 bases and J by 8 bases, with 11 bases between them. The CDR3 is 12 residues long. CDR3 loop: CASSSGGRGYTF. For the CDR3, the DNA is TGTGCCAGCAGTTCGGGGGGCCGAGGCTACACCTTC.

The chain joins TRBV5-1 to TRBJ2-6; D ambiguous. CDR1 is SGHRS, CDR2 YFSETQ, per germline. With 0 bases removed from V and 0 bases from J, the gap between germline ends came to 10 bases. This CDR3 contains 17 residues. The DNA of the CDR3 is TGCGCCAGCAGCTTGGACGCCTCCGTCTCTGGGGCCAACGTCCTGACTTTC. The encoded protein is CASSLDASVSGANVLTF.

The chain combines TRBV20-1 with TRBJ2-3, with 11 bases lining up with TRBD2. The trim removed 6 bases at V and 4 bases at J, leaving 9 bases unmatched. Germline values: CDR1 DFQATT, CDR2 SNEGSKA (reference sequence). The CDR3 is 15 residues long. The DNA of the CDR3 is TGCAGTGCAACCAACCCGGGACTAGCGGCAGATACGCAGTATTTT. This codes for CSATNPGLAADTQYF.

The J gene is TRBJ1-1, the V gene TRBV3-1, with D possibly TRBD1 on 6 matching bases. Per germline, CDR1 LGHDT and CDR2 YNNKEL (reference sequence). Trimming shortened V by 7 bases and J by 0 bases, and 18 bases separated the two germline ends. The CDR3 covers 16 residues. CDR3 sequence (DNA): TGTGCCAGCACTTCCCAGGCCAGGGACATGAACACTGAAGCTTTCTTT. It encodes CASTSQARDMNTEAFF.

V usage is TRBV5-1 and J usage is TRBJ1-1; possibly TRBD1 for D (5 bases). Germline loops: CDR1 SGHRS, CDR2 YFSETQ. Deletions cut 4 bases from V and 0 bases from J, with 10 bases between. The CDR3 has 14 residues. The CDR3 nucleotides read TGCGCCAGCAGCCGACAGTTCATGAACACTGAAGCTTTCTTT. Its translation: CASSRQFMNTEAFF.